Following are 20 T cell receptor beta chains from one sample sequenced in a study of immune characterization of retroperitoneal liposarcoma. TCRdb re-analysed the PCR reads in MiXCR, keeping a single row per CDR3 protein. Of more than 8,000 distinct CDR3 sequences in the sample, about 27% were seen once. Sequenced sample: tumor tissue. These receptors were taken from a male donor with retroperitoneal liposarcoma.

The chain links TRBV7-3 to TRBJ2-1; D call uncertain. This CDR3 comprises 11 residues. Per germline, CDR1 SGHTA and CDR2 FQGTGA. The V gene lost 5 bases and the J gene lost 13 bases, with 12 bases spanning the gap. The CDR3 reads CASSLQETQFF. The CDR3 DNA reads as TGTGCCAGCAGCCTCCAAGAGACCCAGTTCTTC.

The rearrangement joins TRBV12-5 to TRBJ2-2; 11 bases agree with TRBD1. This CDR3 contains 15 residues. Unmatched junction bases numbered 4, after V lost 3 bases and J lost 7 bases. Germline CDR1 reads LGHNT; CDR2 reads FRNRAP. The CDR3 is CASGFGTGGFGELFF. DNA of the CDR3: TGTGCTAGTGGTTTTGGGACAGGGGGGTTCGGGGAGCTGTTTTTT.

There are many counts of this clonotype. The J gene is TRBJ2-3, the V gene TRBV6-5; 8 bases line up with TRBD2. Unmatched junction bases numbered 4, after V lost 0 bases and J lost 8 bases. In germline, CDR1 is MNHEY, CDR2 SVGAGI. CDR3 length: 14 amino acids. The CDR3 loop is CASSYSTGTSTQYF. Here the CDR3 DNA reads TGTGCCAGCAGTTACTCGACCGGGACTAGTACGCAGTATTTT.

This clonotype was seen at least ten times. The chain uses TRBV6-1 and TRBJ2-1; tentatively, D is TRBD1 (6 bases). The V and J ends lost 6 bases and 10 bases respectively, with 13 bases between them. In germline, CDR1 is MNHNS, CDR2 SASEGT. The CDR3 length is 12 residues. The CDR3 DNA sequence: TGTGCCAGCAGACAGGGCTCCTACGAGCAGTTCTTC. Translating gives CASRQGSYEQFF.

In its sample, this clonotype was seen a few times. The chain uses TRBV6-6 and TRBJ1-6; 9 positions agree with TRBD1. The germline V gene encodes CDR1 MNHNY and CDR2 SVGAGI (reference sequence). CDR3 size: 16 residues. The J segment lost 9 bases and the V segment lost 0 bases, leaving 6 bases of the junction unmatched. Written as DNA, the CDR3 is TGTGCCAGCAGTTACTCGATACGGGACAGGGTTTCACCCCTCCACTTT. Its translation: CASSYSIRDRVSPLHF.

By share, this clonotype counts as medium-sized. This chain uses TRBV7-2 with TRBJ2-1; tentatively, D is TRBD1 (5 bases). Judging by the DNA end, TRBJ2-7 fits better; the J call may be wrong. The CDR3 length is 15 residues. Germline V lookup: CDR1 SGHTA, CDR2 FQGNSA. CDR3 residues: CASSPPGNLYNEQYF. Written as DNA, the CDR3 is TGTGCCAGCAGCCCCCCAGGGAACCTATACAATGAGCAGTACTTC.

The sample holds a few counts of this clonotype. The chain uses TRBV6-2 or TRBV6-3 and TRBJ2-1, with D perhaps matching TRBD2 (5 bases). The DNA end is more similar to TRBJ2-7, so the J call may be wrong. The germline gives CDR1 MNHEY, CDR2 SVGEGT. The CDR3 consists of 15 residues. The CDR3 loop is CASSSGISGSGEQYF. The CDR3 DNA follows: TGTGCCAGCAGTTCCGGGATCTCGGGCTCCGGCGAGCAGTACTTC.

This clonotype was seen only a few times. The chain joins TRBV7-8 to TRBJ1-1; no reliable D call. This CDR3 has 13 amino acids. Trimming removed 5 bases from V and 0 bases from J, with 7 bases in between. CDR1 is SGHVS and CDR2 is FQNEAQ in the germline V gene. In nucleotides, the CDR3 is TGTGCCAGCAGCAAAGGAGTGAACACTGAAGCTTTCTTT. Protein product: CASSKGVNTEAFF.

In DNA, the CDR3 is TGTGCCAGCAGTAGGGACAGGGGGGCCTACGAGCAGTTCTTC. The encoded protein is CASSRDRGAYEQFF. The chain combines TRBV6-1 with TRBJ2-1; 11 nucleotides match TRBD1. CDR1 is MNHNS and CDR2 is SASEGT in the germline V gene. Losses at the gene ends were 5 bases for V and 10 bases for J; bases not matched to a gene: 7. The CDR3 runs to 14 residues.

Of note for this clonotype: One base away lies a much larger clone, so this may be a sequencing read error. The conserved phenylalanine or tryptophan normally closing the CDR3 is absent here, so this likely arose from a read error. The chain recombines TRBV11-3 with TRBJ2-4; 15 bases align to TRBD2. The last part of the DNA fits TRBJ2-1 better; the J call may be wrong. Germline CDR1 and CDR2: SGHNT and YENEEA. CDR3 size: 16 residues. The CDR3: CASSPFGLAGGNEQFL. The CDR3 bases are TGTGCCAGCAGCCCATTCGGACTAGCGGGAGGGAATGAGCAGTTCTTG.

V and J are TRBV5-1 and TRBJ2-2; D call uncertain. The CDR3 length is 13 residues. Germline assignment: CDR1 SGHRS and CDR2 YFSETQ. V dropped 3 bases and J dropped 6 bases, with 9 bases sitting between them. As DNA, the CDR3 is TGCGCCAGCAGCTCTCTTGGGTCCGGGGAGCTGTTTTTT. Protein sequence: CASSSLGSGELFF.

The chain joins TRBV5-1 to TRBJ2-1; 9 bases fit TRBD1. With V trimmed by 0 bases and J by 8 bases, 3 bases remained unmatched. The germline gives CDR1 SGHRS, CDR2 YFSETQ. The CDR3 consists of 14 residues. The CDR3 DNA is TGCGCCAGCAGCTTGGGGACAGGGGTCCATGAGCAGTTCTTC. Its translation: CASSLGTGVHEQFF. The full variable domain, in which reference TRBV5-1 and TRBJ2-1 provide the parts outside the CDR3, is KAGVTQTPRYLIKTRGQQVTLSCSPISGHRSVSWYQQTPGQGLQFLFEYFSETQRNKGNFPGRFSGRQFSNSRSEMNVSTLELGDSALYLCASSLGTGVHEQFFGPGTRLTVL.

The genes are TRBV12-3 or TRBV12-4 and TRBJ2-1; possibly TRBD1 or TRBD2 for D (6 bases each). V lost 3 bases to trimming and J lost 8 bases, with 11 bases between them. The CDR3 is 13 residues long. The CDR3 nucleotides read TGTGCCAGCAGTTTTTTGAGGGGGGATGAGCAGTTCTTC. Translated, it gives CASSFLRGDEQFF.

The V and J genes are TRBV6-1 and TRBJ2-5, with 12 bases aligning to TRBD2. V gave up 1 base and J gave up 5 bases; unmatched junction bases: 8. This CDR3 spans 17 amino acids. CDR1 is MNHNS and CDR2 is SASEGT in the germline V gene. The CDR3 region has the DNA TGTGCCAGCAGTGAAGAACTAGCGGGGGGCACAAGTGAGACCCAGTACTTC. Translating it yields CASSEELAGGTSETQYF.

Details on this clonotype: This could be a read error, since a much larger clone is one nucleotide away. The CDR3 does not close with the conserved phenylalanine or tryptophan, likely indicating a read error. The chain employs TRBV28 and TRBJ2-5, with D possibly being TRBD1 (6 bases). The J call is doubtful: the DNA matches TRBJ2-7 better. The CDR3 length is 11 residues. Germline lookup yields CDR1 MDHEN and CDR2 SYDVKM. The DNA for the CDR3 is TGTGCCAGCACAGGGGCCTACGAGCAGTACTTG. Translation gives CASTGAYEQYL.

The gene calls are TRBV12-3 or TRBV12-4 and TRBJ2-3; a weak D match, TRBD1 (5 bases). Gene TRBJ2-7 matches the end of the DNA better, so the J call may be wrong. CDR3 length equals 18 residues. The CDR3 sequence is CASSSRTHQGSPHYEQYF. The CDR3 DNA reads TGTGCCAGCAGTTCGCGAACCCACCAGGGAAGCCCTCACTACGAGCAGTACTTC.

The chain recombines TRBV6-8 with TRBJ2-1; tentative D call: TRBD1 (5 bases). The DNA end favors TRBJ2-7, so the J call may be wrong. Germline lookup yields CDR1 MNHGY and CDR2 SAAAGT. The CDR3 runs 18 residues. CDR3 nucleotide sequence: TGTGCCAGCAGTTTAAGGGGTCCTAGGGTGCGACGTCCGTACGAGCAGTACTTC. Translating gives CASSLRGPRVRRPYEQYF.

The chain couples TRBV6-4 to TRBJ1-3; 8 nucleotides align to TRBD1. Unmatched junction bases numbered 9, after V lost 2 bases and J lost 0 bases. Germline lookup yields CDR1 MRHNA and CDR2 SNTAGT. CDR3 length: 18 residues. The CDR3 region is CASSDPSGQGHSGNTIYF. The CDR3 DNA follows: TGTGCCAGCAGTGACCCGAGTGGACAGGGACACTCTGGAAACACCATATATTTT.

The V gene is TRBV7-3, the J gene TRBJ2-3, with 8 bases matching TRBD1. The CDR3 loop spans 14 amino acids. The germline V gene encodes CDR1 SGHTA and CDR2 FQGTGA. The J segment lost 5 bases and the V segment lost 4 bases, leaving 5 bases of the junction unmatched. The CDR3 DNA reads as TGTGCCAGCAGCTACGGGGACAGGAAAGATACGCAGTATTTT. Amino acid sequence: CASSYGDRKDTQYF.

This clonotype was counted ten times or more. This chain connects TRBV6-1 to TRBJ2-1, with TRBD1 as a possible D gene (6 bases). There are 15 residues in the CDR3. Trimming took off 4 bases at V and 10 bases at J, with 20 bases between the two ends. Germline-derived CDR1 and CDR2 are MNHNS and SASEGT. The CDR3 nucleotides are TGTGCCAGCAGTGCCGGACAGTCGTTTTCCTACGAGCAGTTCTTC. Residues: CASSAGQSFSYEQFF.